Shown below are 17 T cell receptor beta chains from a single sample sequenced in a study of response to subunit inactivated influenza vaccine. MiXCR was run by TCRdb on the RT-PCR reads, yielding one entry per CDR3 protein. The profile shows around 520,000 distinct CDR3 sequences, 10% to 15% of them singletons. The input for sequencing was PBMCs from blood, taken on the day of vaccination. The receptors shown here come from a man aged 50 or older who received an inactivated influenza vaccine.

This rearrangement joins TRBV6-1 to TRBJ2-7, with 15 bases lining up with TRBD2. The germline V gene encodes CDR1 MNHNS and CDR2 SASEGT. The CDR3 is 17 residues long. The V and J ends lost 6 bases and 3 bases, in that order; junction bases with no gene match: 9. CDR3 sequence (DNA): TGTGCCAGCAGGAGGACTAGCGGGGGGGCCAGGGGCTACGAGCAGTACTTC. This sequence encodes CASRRTSGGARGYEQYF.

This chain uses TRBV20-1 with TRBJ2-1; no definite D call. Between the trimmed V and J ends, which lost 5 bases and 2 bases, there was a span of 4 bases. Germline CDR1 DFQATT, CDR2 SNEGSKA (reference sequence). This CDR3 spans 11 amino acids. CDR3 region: CSAGPYNEQFF. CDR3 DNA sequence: TGCAGTGCTGGACCCTACAATGAGCAGTTCTTC.

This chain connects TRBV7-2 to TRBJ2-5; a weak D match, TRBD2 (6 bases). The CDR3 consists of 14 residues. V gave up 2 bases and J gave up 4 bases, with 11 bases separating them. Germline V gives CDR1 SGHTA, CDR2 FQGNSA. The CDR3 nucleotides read TGTGCCAGCAGCTTACGACGTAGCGGAGAGACCCAGTACTTC. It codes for CASSLRRSGETQYF.

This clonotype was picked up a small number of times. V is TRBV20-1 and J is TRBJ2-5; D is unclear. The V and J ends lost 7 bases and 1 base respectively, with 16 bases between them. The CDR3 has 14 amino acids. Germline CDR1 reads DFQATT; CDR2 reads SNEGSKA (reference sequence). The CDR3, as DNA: TGCAGTGTTCCGGGCCCCGGGCTCCAAGAGACCCAGTACTTC. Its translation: CSVPGPGLQETQYF.

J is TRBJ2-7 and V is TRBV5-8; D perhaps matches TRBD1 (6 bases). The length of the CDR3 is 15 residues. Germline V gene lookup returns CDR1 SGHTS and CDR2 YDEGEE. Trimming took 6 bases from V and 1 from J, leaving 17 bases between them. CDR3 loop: CASTRQGHPSYEQYF. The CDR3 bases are TGTGCCAGCACCCGCCAGGGACATCCGTCCTACGAGCAGTACTTC. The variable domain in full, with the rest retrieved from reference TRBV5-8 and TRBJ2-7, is EAGVTQSPTHLIKTRGQQATLRCSPISGHTSVYWYQQALGLGLQFLLWYDEGEERNRGNFPPRFSGRQFPNYSSELNVNALELEDSALYLCASTRQGHPSYEQYFGPGTRLTVT.

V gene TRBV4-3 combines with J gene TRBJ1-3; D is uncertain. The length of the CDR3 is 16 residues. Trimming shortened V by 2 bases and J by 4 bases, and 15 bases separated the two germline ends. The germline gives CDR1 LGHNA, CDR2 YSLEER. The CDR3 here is CASSQTLSETGNTIYF. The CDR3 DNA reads TGCGCCAGCAGCCAAACCCTTTCAGAGACCGGAAACACCATATATTTT.

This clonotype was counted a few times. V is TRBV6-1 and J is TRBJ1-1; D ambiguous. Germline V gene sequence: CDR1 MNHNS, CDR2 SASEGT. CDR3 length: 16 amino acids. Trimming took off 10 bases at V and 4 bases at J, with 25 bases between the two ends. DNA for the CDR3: TGTGCCACCTTTGATAAATCCCACTCGGTGGGCACTGAAGCTTTCTTT. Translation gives CATFDKSHSVGTEAFF.

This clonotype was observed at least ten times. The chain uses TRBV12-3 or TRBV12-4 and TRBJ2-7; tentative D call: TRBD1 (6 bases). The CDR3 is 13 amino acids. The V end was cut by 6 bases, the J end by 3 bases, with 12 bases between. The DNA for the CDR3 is TGTGCCAGCAGATCCGGACAGATCTACGAGCAGTACTTC. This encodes CASRSGQIYEQYF.

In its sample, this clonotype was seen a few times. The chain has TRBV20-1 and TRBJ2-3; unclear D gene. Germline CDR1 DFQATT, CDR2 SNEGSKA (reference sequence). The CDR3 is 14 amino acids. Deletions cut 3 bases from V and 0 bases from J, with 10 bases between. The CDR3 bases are TGCAGTGCTAGTGGCAGCACTAGCACAGATACGCAGTATTTT. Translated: CSASGSTSTDTQYF.

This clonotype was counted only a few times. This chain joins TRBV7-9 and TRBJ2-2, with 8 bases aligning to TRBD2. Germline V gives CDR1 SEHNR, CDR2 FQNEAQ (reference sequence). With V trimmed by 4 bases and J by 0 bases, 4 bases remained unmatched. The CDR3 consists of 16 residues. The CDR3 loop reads CASSSLGGANTGELFF. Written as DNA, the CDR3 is TGTGCCAGCAGCTCCCTCGGGGGGGCGAACACCGGGGAGCTGTTTTTT.

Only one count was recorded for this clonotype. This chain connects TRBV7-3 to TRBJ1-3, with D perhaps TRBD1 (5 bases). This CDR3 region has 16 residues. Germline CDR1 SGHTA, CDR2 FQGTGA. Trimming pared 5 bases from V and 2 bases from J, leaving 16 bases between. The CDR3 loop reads CASSRRRGETGNTIYF. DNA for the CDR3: TGTGCCAGCAGCCGGCGGAGGGGAGAAACTGGAAACACCATATATTTT.

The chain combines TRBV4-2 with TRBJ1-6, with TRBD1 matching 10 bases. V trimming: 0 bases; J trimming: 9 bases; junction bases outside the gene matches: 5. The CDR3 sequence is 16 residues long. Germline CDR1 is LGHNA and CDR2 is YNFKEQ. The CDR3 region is CASSQDSGQGTSPLHF. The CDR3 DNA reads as TGTGCCAGCAGCCAAGATTCGGGACAGGGGACTTCACCCCTCCACTTT.

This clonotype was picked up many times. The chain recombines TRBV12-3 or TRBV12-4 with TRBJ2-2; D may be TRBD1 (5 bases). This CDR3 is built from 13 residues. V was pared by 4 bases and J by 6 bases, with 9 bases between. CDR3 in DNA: TGTGCCAGCAGTTACGACAGTCCCGGGGAGCTGTTTTTT. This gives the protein CASSYDSPGELFF.

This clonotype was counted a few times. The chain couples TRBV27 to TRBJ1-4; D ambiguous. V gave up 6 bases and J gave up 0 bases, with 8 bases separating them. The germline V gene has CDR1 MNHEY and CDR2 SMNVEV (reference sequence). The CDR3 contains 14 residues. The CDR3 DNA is TGTGCCAGCAGGCCTAGACCAACTAATGAAAAACTGTTTTTT. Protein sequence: CASRPRPTNEKLFF.

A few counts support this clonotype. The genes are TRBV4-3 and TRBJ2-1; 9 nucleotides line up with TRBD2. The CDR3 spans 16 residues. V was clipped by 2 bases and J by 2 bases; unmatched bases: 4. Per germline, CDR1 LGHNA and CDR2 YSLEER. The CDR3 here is CASSQSLAGTYNEQFF. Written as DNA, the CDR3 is TGCGCCAGCAGCCAAAGCCTAGCGGGAACCTACAATGAGCAGTTCTTC.

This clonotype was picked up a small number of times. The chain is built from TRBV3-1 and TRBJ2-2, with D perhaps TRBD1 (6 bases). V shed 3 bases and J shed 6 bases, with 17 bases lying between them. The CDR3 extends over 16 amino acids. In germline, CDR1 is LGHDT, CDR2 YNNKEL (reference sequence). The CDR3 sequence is CASSHQGQLKAGELFF. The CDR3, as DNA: TGTGCCAGCAGCCACCAGGGGCAGCTCAAGGCCGGGGAGCTGTTTTTT.

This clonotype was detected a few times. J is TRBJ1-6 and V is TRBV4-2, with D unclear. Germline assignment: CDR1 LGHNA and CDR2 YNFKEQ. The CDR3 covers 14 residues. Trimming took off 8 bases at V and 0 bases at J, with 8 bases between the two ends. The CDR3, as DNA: TGTGCCAGCGGAGATGGCTCCTATAATTCACCCCTCCACTTT. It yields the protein CASGDGSYNSPLHF.